The clone carrying this T cell receptor (beta chain) was observed a handful of times. The sample is drawn from a study of blood T cell repertoires in COVID-19. Study-level information: Acute and convalescent COVID-19 samples came from the United States, Italy and Spain. Nucleic acid was either cDNA or gDNA, and it came from T cells, B-cell-depleted T cells, or PBMCs.

From germline, CDR1 is KGHSH and CDR2 LQKENI. The length of the CDR3 is 13 residues. V was pared by 6 bases and J by 4 bases, with 10 bases between. Authors' processing steps: Researchers report that nucleated cell counts were estimated from reference gene primer amplification. Produced via immunoSEQ multiplex PCR; TCRdb's table is partial and in-frame only. The V and J calls and clone size are taken from that table; D and trimming were inferred from the DNA. This table holds about 86,000 clones, about four fifths found once. The chain recombines TRBV18 with TRBJ1-3, with unresolved D. This TCR came from a woman of 80 years or more with acute or convalescent COVID-19. The sequenced sample was peripheral blood. The CDR3 region has the DNA TGTGCCAGCTCCATAGGAGTCGGAAACACCATATATTTT. This encodes CASSIGVGNTIYF.